This T cell receptor beta chain was found in a study of CD8+ T cells in alopecia areata. Germline V gene sequence: CDR1 SGHAT, CDR2 FQNNGV. The CDR3 is 14 amino acids. V was cut by 5 bases and J by 0 bases, with 9 bases left in between. RNA was isolated and reverse transcribed to cDNA, the sequencing template. Only in-frame clones appear in the TCRdb table, and some are missing; sequencing was by immunoSEQ multiplex PCR. The sample includes about 150,000 clones, 55% seen only once; the top ten take around 4.8%. Sequencing was carried out using CD4+ T cells sorted from blood. The genes are TRBV11-2 and TRBJ2-3, with a weak D call TRBD2 (6 bases). This TCR came from a human donor in good health. In DNA form, the CDR3 reads TGTGCCAGCAGCATTGGGACTAGCACAGATACGCAGTATTTT. This translates into CASSIGTSTDTQYF. Combining the CDR3 with reference TRBV11-2 and TRBJ2-3 gives the whole variable domain EAGVAQSPRYKIIEKRQSVAFWCNPISGHATLYWYQQILGQGPKLLIQFQNNGVVDDSQLPKDRFSAERLKGVDSTLKIQPAKLEDSAVYLCASSIGTSTDTQYFGPGTRLTVL.